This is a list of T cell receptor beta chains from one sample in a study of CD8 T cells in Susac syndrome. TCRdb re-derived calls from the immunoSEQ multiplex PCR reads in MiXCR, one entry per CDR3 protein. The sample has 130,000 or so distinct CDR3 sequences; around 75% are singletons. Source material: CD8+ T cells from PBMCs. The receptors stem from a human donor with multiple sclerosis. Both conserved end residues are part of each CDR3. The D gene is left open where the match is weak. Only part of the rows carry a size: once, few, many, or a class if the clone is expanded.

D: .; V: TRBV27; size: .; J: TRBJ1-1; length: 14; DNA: TGTGCCAGCAGTCCGGCCCTTGGGAACACTGAAGCTTTCTTT; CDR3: CASSPALGNTEAFF
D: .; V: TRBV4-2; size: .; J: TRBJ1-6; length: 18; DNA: TGTGCCAGCAGCCAAGATATAGTAGGGATGGGCCTGAATTCACCCCTCCACTTT; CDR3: CASSQDIVGMGLNSPLHF
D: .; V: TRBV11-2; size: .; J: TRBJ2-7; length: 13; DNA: TGTGCCAGCAGCTCAACCCCATTCCACGAGCAGTACTTC; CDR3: CASSSTPFHEQYF
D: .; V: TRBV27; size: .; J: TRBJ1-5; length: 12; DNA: TGTGCCAGCAGCCAGATCAATCAGCCCCAGCATTTT; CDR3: CASSQINQPQHF
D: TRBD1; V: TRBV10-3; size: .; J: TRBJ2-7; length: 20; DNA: TGTGCCATCAGTGAATATCCGGGACAGCTCCCATTCGCCGGGTCCTACGAGCAGTACTTC; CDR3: CAISEYPGQLPFAGSYEQYF
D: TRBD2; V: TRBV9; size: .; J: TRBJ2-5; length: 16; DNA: TGTGCCAGCAGCGAGCTGCCGGGAGGTTGGGGTGAGACCCAGTACTTC; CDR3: CASSELPGGWGETQYF
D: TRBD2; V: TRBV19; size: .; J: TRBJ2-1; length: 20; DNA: TGTGCCAGTAGTATGCGCCTCGGCGGGGGGATTTTAGGCACCTACAATGAGCAGTTCTTC; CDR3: CASSMRLGGGILGTYNEQFF
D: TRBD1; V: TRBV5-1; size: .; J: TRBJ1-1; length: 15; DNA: TGCGCCAGCAGCTCCCACAGGGGTATGAGAACTGAAGCTTTCTTT; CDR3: CASSSHRGMRTEAFF
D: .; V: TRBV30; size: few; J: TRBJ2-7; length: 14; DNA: TGTGCCTGGAGGGGGATAGAGACATACTACGAGCAGTACTTC; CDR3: CAWRGIETYYEQYF
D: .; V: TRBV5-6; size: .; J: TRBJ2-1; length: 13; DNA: TGTGCCAGCAGCTTGGACAGCTTCAATGAGCAGTTCTTC; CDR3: CASSLDSFNEQFF
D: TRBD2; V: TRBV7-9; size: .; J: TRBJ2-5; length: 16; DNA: TGTGCCAGCAGCTTCTTAGCGGGGGGGCCGGAGGAGACCCAGTACTTC; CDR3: CASSFLAGGPEETQYF
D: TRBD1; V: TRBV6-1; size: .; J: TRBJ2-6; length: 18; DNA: TGTGCCAGCAGACCCCGGGACAGCGCAACCTCTGGGGCCAACGTCCTGACTTTC; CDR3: CASRPRDSATSGANVLTF
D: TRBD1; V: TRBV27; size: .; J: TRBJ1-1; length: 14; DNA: TGTGCCAGCATCGACAGGGGGCTGAACACTGAAGCTTTCTTT; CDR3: CASIDRGLNTEAFF
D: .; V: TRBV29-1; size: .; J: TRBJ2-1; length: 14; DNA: TGCAGCGTTGAAGATCGAGTGTGGACGCGGGTGCAGTTCTTC; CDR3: CSVEDRVWTRVQFF
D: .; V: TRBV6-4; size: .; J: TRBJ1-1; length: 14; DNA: TGTGCCAGCATGGCAGGGGCAGAGGGCACTGAAGCTTTCTTT; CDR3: CASMAGAEGTEAFF
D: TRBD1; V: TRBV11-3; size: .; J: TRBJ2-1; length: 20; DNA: TGTGCCAGCAGCTTAGATCCCTCTAGACGTAGGGGGCCAGCGATCAATGAGCAGTTCTTC; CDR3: CASSLDPSRRRGPAINEQFF
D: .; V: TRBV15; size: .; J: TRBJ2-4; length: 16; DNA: TGTGCCACCAGCAGAGACAGGGCAGGTGGCAAAAACATTCAGTACTTC; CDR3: CATSRDRAGGKNIQYF
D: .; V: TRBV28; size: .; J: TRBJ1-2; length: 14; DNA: TGTGCCAGCAGTTTGAGGGCAGGGAACTATGGCTACACCTTC; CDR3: CASSLRAGNYGYTF
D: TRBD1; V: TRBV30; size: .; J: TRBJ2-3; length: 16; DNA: TGTGCCTGGAGTCCGGGACAGGGGAGGGTCTTTGATACGCAGTATTTT; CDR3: CAWSPGQGRVFDTQYF
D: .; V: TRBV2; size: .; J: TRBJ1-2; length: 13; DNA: TGTGCCAGCAGGCAGGGAGTCTCCTATGGCTACACCTTC; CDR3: CASRQGVSYGYTF
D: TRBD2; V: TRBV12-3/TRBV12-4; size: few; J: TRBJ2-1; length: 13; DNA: TGTGCCAGCAACCTAGCGGGTCTGAATGAGCAGTTCTTC; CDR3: CASNLAGLNEQFF
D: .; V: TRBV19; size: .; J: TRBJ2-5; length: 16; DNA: TGTGCCAGTAGTATCGGTAGCGGCCCCGTTGCAGAGACCCAGTACTTC; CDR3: CASSIGSGPVAETQYF
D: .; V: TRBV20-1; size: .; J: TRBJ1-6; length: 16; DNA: TGCAGTGCTTGCGAACAGGGCAGAATCTATAATTCACCCCTCCACTTT; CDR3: CSACEQGRIYNSPLHF
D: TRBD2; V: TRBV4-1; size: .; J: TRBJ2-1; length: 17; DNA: TGCGCCAGCAGCCAAGATGCGGGGGGGCCCTTCGATCATGAGCAGTTCTTC; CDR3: CASSQDAGGPFDHEQFF
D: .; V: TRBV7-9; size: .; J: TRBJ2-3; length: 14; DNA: TGTGCCAGCAGTCATAAGGGGAGCACAGATACGCAGTATTTT; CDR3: CASSHKGSTDTQYF
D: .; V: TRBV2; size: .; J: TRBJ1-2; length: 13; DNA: TGTGCCAGCCGCAGGGTTATGGACTATGGCTACACCTTC; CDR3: CASRRVMDYGYTF
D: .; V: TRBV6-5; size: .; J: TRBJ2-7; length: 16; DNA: TGTGCCGCGAGTTGGGGTTTGTCTAACTCTACCTACGAGCAGTACTTC; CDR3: CAASWGLSNSTYEQYF
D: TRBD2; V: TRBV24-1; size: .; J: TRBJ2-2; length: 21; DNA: TGTGCCACCAGTGATTTCCCGATCGGTGGACTAGCGGGAGGACTCACCGGGGAGCTGTTTTTT; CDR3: CATSDFPIGGLAGGLTGELFF
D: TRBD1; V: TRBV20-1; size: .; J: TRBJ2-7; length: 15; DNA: TGCAGTGCTAGAGATCAGGACAGGGTGACCTACGAGCAGTACTTC; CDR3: CSARDQDRVTYEQYF
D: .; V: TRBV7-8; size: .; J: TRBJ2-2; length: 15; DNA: TGTGCCAGCAGCTCTACCCGTGGGAACACCGGGGAGCTGTTTTTT; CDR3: CASSSTRGNTGELFF
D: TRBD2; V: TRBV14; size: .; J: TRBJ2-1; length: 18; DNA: TGTGCCAGCAGCCCCCGGGATAGCGGGAGGCCCTCCTACAATGAGCAGTTCTTC; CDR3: CASSPRDSGRPSYNEQFF
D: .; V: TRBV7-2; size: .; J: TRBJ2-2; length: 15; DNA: TGTGCCAGCAGCTTATCTAGTACGGGCACCGGGGAGCTGTTTTTT; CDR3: CASSLSSTGTGELFF
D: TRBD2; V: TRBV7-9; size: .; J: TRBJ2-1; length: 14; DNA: TGTGCCAGCAGCCGAGAGGGACTAGCGGGTGAGCAGTTCTTC; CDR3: CASSREGLAGEQFF
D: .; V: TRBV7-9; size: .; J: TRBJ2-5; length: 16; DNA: TGTGCCAGCAGCCGTTTATGGAGGGGCTCCGAAGAGACCCAGTACTTC; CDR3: CASSRLWRGSEETQYF
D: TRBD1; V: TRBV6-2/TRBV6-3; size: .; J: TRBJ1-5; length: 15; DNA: TGTGCCAGCAGTTATGGGACAGGGGCCGGGCAGCCCCAGCATTTT; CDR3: CASSYGTGAGQPQHF
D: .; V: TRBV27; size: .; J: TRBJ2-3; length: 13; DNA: TGTGCCAGCAAACTAGACTACACAGATACGCAGTATTTT; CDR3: CASKLDYTDTQYF
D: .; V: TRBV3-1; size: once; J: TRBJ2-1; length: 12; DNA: TGTGCCAGCAGCCAGACAATGAATGAGCAGTTCTTC; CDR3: CASSQTMNEQFF
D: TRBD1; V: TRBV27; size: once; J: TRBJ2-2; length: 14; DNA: TGTGCCAGCAGTTGGACAGGGGGCAACGGGGAGCTGTTTTTT; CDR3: CASSWTGGNGELFF
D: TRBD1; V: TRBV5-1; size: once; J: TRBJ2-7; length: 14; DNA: TGCGCCAGCTCAGCCGGGACAGTGGGATACGAGCAGTACTTC; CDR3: CASSAGTVGYEQYF
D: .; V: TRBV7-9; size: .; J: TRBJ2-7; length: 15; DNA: TGTGCCAGCAGCACCGTGGACAGAAGTAGCTACGAGCAGTACTTC; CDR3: CASSTVDRSSYEQYF
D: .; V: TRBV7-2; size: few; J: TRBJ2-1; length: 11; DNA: TGTGCCAGCAGCTTCGTCAATGAGCAGTTCTTC; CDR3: CASSFVNEQFF
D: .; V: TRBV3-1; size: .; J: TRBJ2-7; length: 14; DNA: TGTGCCAGCAGCCAAGTTTTGGGGGTCCACGAGCAGTACTTC; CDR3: CASSQVLGVHEQYF
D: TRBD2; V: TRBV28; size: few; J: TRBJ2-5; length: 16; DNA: TGTGCCAGCAGTTTATACGGGGGGGAAAATCTTGGGACCCAGTACTTC; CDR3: CASSLYGGENLGTQYF
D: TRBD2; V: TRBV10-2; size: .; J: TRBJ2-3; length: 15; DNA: TGCGACAGCCTCCCCCGGACTAGCGGGAGCGATACGCAGTATTTT; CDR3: CDSLPRTSGSDTQYF
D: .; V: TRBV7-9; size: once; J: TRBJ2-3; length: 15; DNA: TGTGCCAGTACTCCCTCCGGAACTAGCACAGATACGCAGTATTTT; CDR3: CASTPSGTSTDTQYF
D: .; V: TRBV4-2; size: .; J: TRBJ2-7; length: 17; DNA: TGTGCCAGCAGCCCTAGGAACCGGGACGGTGCCTTTTACGAGCAGTACTTC; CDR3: CASSPRNRDGAFYEQYF
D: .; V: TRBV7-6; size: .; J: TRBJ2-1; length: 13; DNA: TGTGCCAGCAGCTTATGGTTTGGGGATGAGCAGTTCTTC; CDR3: CASSLWFGDEQFF
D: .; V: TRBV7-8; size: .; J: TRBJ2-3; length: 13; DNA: TGTGCCAGCAGCACGATTCATCCAGATACGCAGTATTTT; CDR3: CASSTIHPDTQYF
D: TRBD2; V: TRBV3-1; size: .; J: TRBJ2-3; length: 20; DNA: TGTGCCAGCAGCCAAGATACTACGGCGGGAGGAATTTTTTACACAGATACGCAGTATTTT; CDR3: CASSQDTTAGGIFYTDTQYF
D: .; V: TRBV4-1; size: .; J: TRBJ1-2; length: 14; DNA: TGCGCCAGCAGCCAAGACCTTGGGAACTATGGCTACACCTTC; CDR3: CASSQDLGNYGYTF
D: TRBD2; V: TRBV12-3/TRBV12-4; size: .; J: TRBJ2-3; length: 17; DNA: TGTGCCAGCAGCCCGGGACTAGCGGTCCTTAGCACAGATACGCAGTATTTT; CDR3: CASSPGLAVLSTDTQYF
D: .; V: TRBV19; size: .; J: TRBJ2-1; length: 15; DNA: TGTGCCAGTAGTATAGTAACTCGGGGAGAAGGGGAGCAGTTCTTC; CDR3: CASSIVTRGEGEQFF
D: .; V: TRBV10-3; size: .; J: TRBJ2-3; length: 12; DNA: TGTGCCATCACCGAGGGGGGGGATACGCAGTATTTT; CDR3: CAITEGGDTQYF
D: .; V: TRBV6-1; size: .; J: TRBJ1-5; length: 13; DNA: TGTGCCAGCAGGGCTTTAACGGATCAGCCCCAGCATTTT; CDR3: CASRALTDQPQHF